These T cell receptor beta chains were read from a single sample in a study of T cells in Graves' hyperthyroidism and ophthalmopathy. Via MiXCR, TCRdb re-called the multiplex PCR reads, giving one row per CDR3 protein. The sample yields 410,000 or so distinct CDR3 sequences, over 12% seen once. Sequenced material: blood. The source is a man aged 18-30 years with Graves' ophthalmopathy. The CDR3 runs from the conserved cysteine through the conserved F or W. Fields, in order: clone size, CDR3 length, V gene, J gene, D gene, CDR3 DNA, CDR3 protein. A D gene is named only where the DNA matches it firmly. Some rows mark clone size as missing; the rest say once, few, many or name a class of expanded clone.

clone_size: many
cdr3_length: 15
v_call: TRBV6-1
j_call: TRBJ2-5
d_call: TRBD1
cdr3_nt: TGTGCCAGCAGATCGCCCGGGACAGGGGTACAGACCCAGTACTTC
cdr3_aa: CASRSPGTGVQTQYF

clone_size: NA
cdr3_length: 14
v_call: TRBV9
j_call: TRBJ1-2
d_call: NA
cdr3_nt: TGTGCCAGCAGCGTAGGCCAGGGGAGGGATGGCTACACCTTC
cdr3_aa: CASSVGQGRDGYTF

clone_size: few
cdr3_length: 12
v_call: TRBV2
j_call: TRBJ1-2
d_call: NA
cdr3_nt: TGTGCCAGCCGACAGGAAGGCTATGGCTACACCTTC
cdr3_aa: CASRQEGYGYTF

clone_size: many
cdr3_length: 13
v_call: TRBV6-1
j_call: TRBJ2-7
d_call: NA
cdr3_nt: TGTGCCAGCATAGGAACGGGGACCTACGAGCAGTACTTC
cdr3_aa: CASIGTGTYEQYF

clone_size: many
cdr3_length: 16
v_call: TRBV3-1
j_call: TRBJ2-3
d_call: NA
cdr3_nt: TGTGCCAGCAGCCAGGACTTAGGGCCCACAGGCCATACGCAGTATTTT
cdr3_aa: CASSQDLGPTGHTQYF

clone_size: NA
cdr3_length: 16
v_call: TRBV18
j_call: TRBJ2-2
d_call: NA
cdr3_nt: TGTGCCAGCTCACCACCGAGTCAGGGCGGCACCGGGGAGCTGTTTTTT
cdr3_aa: CASSPPSQGGTGELFF

clone_size: many
cdr3_length: 14
v_call: TRBV20-1
j_call: TRBJ2-7
d_call: TRBD2
cdr3_nt: TGCAGTGCTAGTGAGACGGGAGGTTTCTACGAGCAGTACTTC
cdr3_aa: CSASETGGFYEQYF

clone_size: NA
cdr3_length: 12
v_call: TRBV29-1
j_call: TRBJ2-5
d_call: NA
cdr3_nt: TGCAGCGTTGATCTCCAAGAAGAGACCCAGTACTTC
cdr3_aa: CSVDLQEETQYF

clone_size: few
cdr3_length: 13
v_call: TRBV2
j_call: TRBJ2-5
d_call: TRBD2
cdr3_nt: TGTGCCACCGCCCTACGGGGGGGAGAGACCCAGTACTTC
cdr3_aa: CATALRGGETQYF

clone_size: many
cdr3_length: 15
v_call: TRBV12-3/TRBV12-4
j_call: TRBJ1-5
d_call: NA
cdr3_nt: TGTGCCAGCAGTTTAAATCTTTATAGCAATCAGCCCCAGCATTTT
cdr3_aa: CASSLNLYSNQPQHF

clone_size: many
cdr3_length: 16
v_call: TRBV7-9
j_call: TRBJ2-3
d_call: TRBD2
cdr3_nt: TGTGCCAGCAGCTTAGGGGCTAGCGGCCGCACAGATACGCAGTATTTT
cdr3_aa: CASSLGASGRTDTQYF

clone_size: once
cdr3_length: 14
v_call: TRBV20-1
j_call: TRBJ2-7
d_call: NA
cdr3_nt: TGCAGTGCTAGTCCAGGGCCTCCCTCCTACGAGCAGTACTTC
cdr3_aa: CSASPGPPSYEQYF

clone_size: many
cdr3_length: 16
v_call: TRBV3-1
j_call: TRBJ2-1
d_call: TRBD2
cdr3_nt: TGTGCCAGCAGCCACTTCACTAGCGGTCGACCGGCTGAGCAGTTCTTC
cdr3_aa: CASSHFTSGRPAEQFF

clone_size: many
cdr3_length: 15
v_call: TRBV28
j_call: TRBJ2-7
d_call: TRBD1
cdr3_nt: TGTGCCAGCAGTTTACCTTCGACAGGGGCCTACGAGCAGTACTTC
cdr3_aa: CASSLPSTGAYEQYF

clone_size: few
cdr3_length: 12
v_call: TRBV6-1
j_call: TRBJ1-2
d_call: TRBD1
cdr3_nt: TGTGCCAGCAGAACCGACAGGGGTGGCTACACCTTC
cdr3_aa: CASRTDRGGYTF